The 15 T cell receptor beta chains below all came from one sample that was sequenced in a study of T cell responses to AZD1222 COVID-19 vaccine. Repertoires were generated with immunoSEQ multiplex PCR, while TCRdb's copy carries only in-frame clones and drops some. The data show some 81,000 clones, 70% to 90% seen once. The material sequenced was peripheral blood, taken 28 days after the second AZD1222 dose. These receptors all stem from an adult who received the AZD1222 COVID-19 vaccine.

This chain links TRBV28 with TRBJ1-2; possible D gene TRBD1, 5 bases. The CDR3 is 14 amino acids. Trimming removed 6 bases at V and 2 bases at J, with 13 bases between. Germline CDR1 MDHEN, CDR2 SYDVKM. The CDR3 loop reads CASSSMTVNYGYTF. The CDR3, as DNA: TGTGCCAGCAGCTCGATGACAGTAAACTATGGCTACACCTTC.

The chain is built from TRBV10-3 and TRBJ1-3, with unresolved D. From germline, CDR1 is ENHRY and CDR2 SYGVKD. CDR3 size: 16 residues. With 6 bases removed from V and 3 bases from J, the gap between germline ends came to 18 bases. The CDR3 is CAIRDPGRNVGNTIYF. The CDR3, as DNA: TGTGCCATCAGGGATCCCGGACGTAATGTTGGAAACACCATATATTTT.

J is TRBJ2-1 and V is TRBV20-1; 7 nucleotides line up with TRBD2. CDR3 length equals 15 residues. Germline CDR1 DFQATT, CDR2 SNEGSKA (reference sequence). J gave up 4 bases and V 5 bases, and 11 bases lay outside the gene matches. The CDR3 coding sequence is TGCAGTGCTGGTGGGGGTTGGGGGGGTTACAATGAGCAGTTCTTC. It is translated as CSAGGGWGGYNEQFF.

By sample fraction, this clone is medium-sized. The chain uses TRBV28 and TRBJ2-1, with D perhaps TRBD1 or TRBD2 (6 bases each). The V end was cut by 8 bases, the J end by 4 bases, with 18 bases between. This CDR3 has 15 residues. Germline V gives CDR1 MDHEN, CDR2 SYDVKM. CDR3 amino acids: CASVQGGTLYNEQFF. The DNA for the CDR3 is TGTGCCAGCGTCCAAGGGGGGACACTATACAATGAGCAGTTCTTC.

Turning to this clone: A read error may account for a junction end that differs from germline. The CDR3 DNA reads as TGTGTTCAAACACCAGTCGGCACAGATACGCAGTATTTT. Its protein product is CVQTPVGTDTQYF. The V and J genes are TRBV29-1 and TRBJ2-3, with unresolved D. The CDR3 is 13 amino acids. Germline V gene sequence: CDR1 SQVTM, CDR2 ANQGSEA.

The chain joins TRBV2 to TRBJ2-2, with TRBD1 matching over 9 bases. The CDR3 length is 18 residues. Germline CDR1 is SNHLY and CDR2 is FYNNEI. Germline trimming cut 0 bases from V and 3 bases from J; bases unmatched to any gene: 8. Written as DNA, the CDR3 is TGTGCCAGCAGTGAAGCAGTCGGGACAGGGCTTGACACCGGGGAGCTGTTTTTT. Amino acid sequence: CASSEAVGTGLDTGELFF.

The CDR3 DNA reads TGTGCCGGAGATGGCTTAGCTGGAAACACCATATATTTT. It is translated as CAGDGLAGNTIYF. The rearrangement joins TRBV30 to TRBJ1-3; no firm D call. This CDR3 spans 13 amino acids. V dropped 8 bases and J dropped 2 bases, with 13 bases sitting between them. Germline-derived CDR1 and CDR2 are GTSNPN and SVGIG (reference sequence).

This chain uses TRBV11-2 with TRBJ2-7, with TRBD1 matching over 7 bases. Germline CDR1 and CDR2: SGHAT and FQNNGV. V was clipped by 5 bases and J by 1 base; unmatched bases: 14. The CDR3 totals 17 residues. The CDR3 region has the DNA TGTGCCAGCAGCCGTCGAGGGTCCGGGACAGATTCCTACGAGCAGTACTTC. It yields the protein CASSRRGSGTDSYEQYF.

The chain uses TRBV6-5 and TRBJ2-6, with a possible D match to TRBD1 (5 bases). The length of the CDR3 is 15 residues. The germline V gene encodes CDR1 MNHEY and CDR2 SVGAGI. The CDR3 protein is CALGHSDSGANVLTF. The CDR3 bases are TGTGCGTTGGGGCATTCCGACTCTGGGGCCAACGTCCTGACTTTC.

The CDR3 DNA follows: TGTGCCAGCAGTTTCCGGAAAGACACTGAAGCTTTCTTT. Protein: CASSFRKDTEAFF. J is TRBJ1-1 and V is TRBV12-3 or TRBV12-4; no clear D. Trimming stripped 3 bases from V and 3 bases from J, with 8 bases between. CDR3 size: 13 residues.

The CDR3 loop reads CSASPRGNDQPQHF. Written as DNA, the CDR3 is TGCAGTGCTAGTCCCAGGGGGAACGATCAGCCCCAGCATTTT. The chain has TRBV20-1 and TRBJ1-5; TRBD1 matches 7 bases. The CDR3 is made up of 14 amino acids. Germline V gives CDR1 DFQATT, CDR2 SNEGSKA (reference sequence). The V gene end was trimmed by 3 bases and the J gene end by 5 bases; junction bases not matched to a gene: 7.

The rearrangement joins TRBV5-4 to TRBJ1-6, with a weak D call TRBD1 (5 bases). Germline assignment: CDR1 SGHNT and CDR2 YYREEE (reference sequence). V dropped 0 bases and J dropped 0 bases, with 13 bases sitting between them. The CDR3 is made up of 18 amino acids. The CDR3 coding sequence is TGTGCCAGCAGCTTGGGAGCAGGGCCGAGCTCCTATAATTCACCCCTCCACTTT. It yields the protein CASSLGAGPSSYNSPLHF.

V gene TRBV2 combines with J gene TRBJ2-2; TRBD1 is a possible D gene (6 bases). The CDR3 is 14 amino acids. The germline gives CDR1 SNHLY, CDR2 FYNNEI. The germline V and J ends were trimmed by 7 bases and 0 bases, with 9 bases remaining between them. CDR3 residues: CASKGTSNTGELFF. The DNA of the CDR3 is TGTGCCAGCAAAGGGACATCGAACACCGGGGAGCTGTTTTTT.

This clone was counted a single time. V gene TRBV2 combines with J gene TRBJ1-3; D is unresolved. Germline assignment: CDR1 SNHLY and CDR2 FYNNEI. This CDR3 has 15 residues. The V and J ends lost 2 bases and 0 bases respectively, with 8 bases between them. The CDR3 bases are TGTGCCAGCAGTGAACTCCAGAGCTCTGGAAACACCATATATTTT. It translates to CASSELQSSGNTIYF.

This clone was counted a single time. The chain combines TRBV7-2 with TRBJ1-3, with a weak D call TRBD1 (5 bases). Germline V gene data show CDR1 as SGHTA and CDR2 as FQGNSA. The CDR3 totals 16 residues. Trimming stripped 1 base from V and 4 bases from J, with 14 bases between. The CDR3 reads CASSLDGARVGNTIYF. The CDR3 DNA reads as TGTGCCAGCAGCTTAGATGGGGCGAGGGTAGGAAACACCATATATTTT.